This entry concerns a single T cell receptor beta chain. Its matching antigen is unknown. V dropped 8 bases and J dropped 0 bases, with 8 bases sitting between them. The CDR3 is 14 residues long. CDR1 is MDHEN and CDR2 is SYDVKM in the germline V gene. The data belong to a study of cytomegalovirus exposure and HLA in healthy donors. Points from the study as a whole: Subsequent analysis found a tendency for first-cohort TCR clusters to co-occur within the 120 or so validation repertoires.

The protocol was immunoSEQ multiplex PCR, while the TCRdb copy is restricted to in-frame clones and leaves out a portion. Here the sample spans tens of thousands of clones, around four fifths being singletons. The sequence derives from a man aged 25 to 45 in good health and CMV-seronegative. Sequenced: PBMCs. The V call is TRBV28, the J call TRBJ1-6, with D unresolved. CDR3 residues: CASHHSSYNSPLHF. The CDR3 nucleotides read TGTGCCAGCCATCACAGCTCCTATAATTCACCCCTCCACTTT.